The 26 T cell receptor beta chains listed next were all sequenced from one sample in a study of blood T cell repertoires in COVID-19. Repertoires were generated with immunoSEQ multiplex PCR, while TCRdb's copy carries only in-frame clones and drops some. Of hundreds of thousands of clones in the sample, 75% to 90% were seen once. Sequenced: PBMCs or T cells enriched from blood (not recorded which). These receptors were obtained from a man aged 30-40 years who had recovered from COVID-19.

In its sample, this clone was seen a few times. This chain joins TRBV5-5 and TRBJ2-3; the match to TRBD2 covers 8 bases. The germline V gene has CDR1 SGHKS and CDR2 YYEKEE (reference sequence). CDR3 size: 16 residues. Trimming took 0 bases from V and 6 from J; bases not matched to a gene: 9. The CDR3 DNA sequence: TGTGCCAGCAGCTTGGAAAGCGGGGGTGGGGCCGATACGCAGTATTTT. This codes for CASSLESGGGADTQYF.

The V call is TRBV29-1, the J call TRBJ2-7; possible D gene TRBD2, 6 bases. The CDR3 runs to 13 residues. V was pared by 8 bases and J by 5 bases, with 19 bases between. CDR1 SQVTM and CDR2 ANQGSEA come from the germline V gene. The CDR3 nucleotides read TGCAGCCCCGAAGGGGAGGTAGGCCACGAGCAGTACTTC. It codes for CSPEGEVGHEQYF.

This clone was seen a handful of times. The chain links TRBV12-3 or TRBV12-4 to TRBJ2-3; 8 bases align to TRBD2. This CDR3 region has 13 residues. V lost 11 bases, J lost 2 bases, and 6 bases stayed unmatched. The DNA for the CDR3 is TGTGCCCTACGGGGGGGCCCCACAGATACGCAGTATTTT. This translates into CALRGGPTDTQYF.

V is TRBV28 and J is TRBJ1-2; 8 positions match TRBD1. Trimming removed 8 bases from V and 6 bases from J; junction bases left unmatched: 11. CDR3 length: 14 amino acids. Germline assignment: CDR1 MDHEN and CDR2 SYDVKM. In DNA, the CDR3 is TGTGCCAGCGAAAAGAAGGACAGGGATAATGGCTACACCTTC. Translation: CASEKKDRDNGYTF.

This clone was counted once. J is TRBJ2-1 and V is TRBV5-1, with 10 positions matching TRBD2. Germline V gene sequence: CDR1 SGHRS, CDR2 YFSETQ. Trimming removed 0 bases from V and 2 bases from J; junction bases left unmatched: 14. The CDR3 has 20 amino acids. The chain's CDR3 is CASSLGTSGARSSAYNEQFF. CDR3 DNA: TGCGCCAGCAGCTTGGGTACTAGCGGGGCAAGGAGTAGTGCCTACAATGAGCAGTTCTTC.

The chain links TRBV10-3 to TRBJ1-1; D is undetermined. Trimming removed 7 bases at V and 5 bases at J, with 11 bases between. The CDR3 consists of 12 residues. From germline, CDR1 is ENHRY and CDR2 SYGVKD. As DNA, the CDR3 is TGTGCCATCACTGGGGAGGGAACTGAAGCTTTCTTT. It translates to CAITGEGTEAFF.

The chain employs TRBV19 and TRBJ1-1; D gene unclear. Trimming left V 5 bases short and J 0 bases short, with 7 bases between. The CDR3 covers 13 residues. In germline, CDR1 is LNHDA, CDR2 SQIVND (reference sequence). The CDR3 sequence: CASSEGMNTEAFF. The CDR3 bases are TGTGCCAGTAGTGAGGGCATGAACACTGAAGCTTTCTTT.

The chain links TRBV5-4 to TRBJ2-7, with a tentative D call TRBD2 (6 bases). Trimming left V 1 base short and J 3 bases short, with 14 bases between. CDR3 size: 15 residues. Germline assignment: CDR1 SGHNT and CDR2 YYREEE (reference sequence). The CDR3 DNA reads as TGTGCCAGCAGCTTGTCTTCTTTAGCGGACTACGAGCAGTACTTC. Amino acid sequence: CASSLSSLADYEQYF.

CDR3 DNA sequence: TGTGCCAGCAGACCCGGGAGCGGGGCAGATACGCAGTATTTT. This encodes CASRPGSGADTQYF. The V call is TRBV28, the J call TRBJ2-3; 7 bases align to TRBD2. Trimming cost V 6 bases and J 4 bases; bases outside gene matches: 7. The CDR3 is 14 residues long. The germline gives CDR1 MDHEN, CDR2 SYDVKM.

This clone appeared a few times. The rearrangement uses TRBV7-2 and TRBJ2-7; 8 positions match TRBD1. Germline CDR1 is SGHTA and CDR2 is FQGNSA. V lost 5 bases to trimming and J lost 4 bases; unmatched junction nucleotides: 13. This CDR3 is 16 amino acids long. The CDR3 DNA sequence: TGTGCCAGCAGCGACTACAGGGGGTTCCCTGATTACGAGCAGTACTTC. The encoded protein is CASSDYRGFPDYEQYF.

This rearrangement joins TRBV19 to TRBJ2-3; D not resolved. CDR3 length: 16 amino acids. Germline V lookup: CDR1 LNHDA, CDR2 SQIVND (reference sequence). Between the trimmed V and J ends, which lost 5 bases and 1 base, there was a span of 16 bases. CDR3: CASSFIQAIGTDTQYF. The CDR3 coding sequence is TGTGCCAGTAGTTTTATTCAGGCTATTGGCACAGATACGCAGTATTTT.

V and J are TRBV20-1 and TRBJ2-7, with TRBD2 matching 10 bases. J was trimmed by 7 bases and V by 3 bases; bases with no gene match: 6. In germline, CDR1 is DFQATT, CDR2 SNEGSKA (reference sequence). The CDR3 totals 13 residues. The CDR3 loop reads CSASLAGAWEQYF. The DNA of the CDR3 is TGCAGTGCTAGTCTAGCGGGAGCGTGGGAGCAGTACTTC.

The V call is TRBV25-1, the J call TRBJ2-3; D call uncertain. V shed 4 bases and J shed 4 bases, with 15 bases lying between them. CDR3 length: 15 amino acids. Germline CDR1 and CDR2: MGHDK and SYGVNS. The CDR3 region has the DNA TGTGCCAGCAGTGCGGGTTTTGCACGGGCAGATACGCAGTATTTT. This gives the protein CASSAGFARADTQYF. Combining the CDR3 with reference TRBV25-1 and TRBJ2-3 gives the whole variable domain EADIYQTPRYLVIGTGKKITLECSQTMGHDKMYWYQQDPGMELHLIHYSYGVNSTEKGDLSSESTVSRIRTEHFPLTLESARPSHTSQYLCASSAGFARADTQYFGPGTRLTVL.

The rearrangement joins TRBV27 to TRBJ2-6; D perhaps matches TRBD1 (5 bases). This CDR3 has 19 amino acids. Germline CDR1 and CDR2: MNHEY and SMNVEV (reference sequence). V gave up 2 bases and J gave up 0 bases, with 17 bases separating them. The CDR3 region has the DNA TGTGCCAGCAGTTTAGGGTGGGGCAGGGAAAGCTCTGGGGCCAACGTCCTGACTTTC. Translating gives CASSLGWGRESSGANVLTF.

This clone has only one observation. This chain links TRBV10-3 with TRBJ2-3; 8 nucleotides align to TRBD2. Germline trimming cut 6 bases from V and 1 base from J; bases unmatched to any gene: 9. Germline loops: CDR1 ENHRY, CDR2 SYGVKD. This CDR3 spans 16 amino acids. In DNA form, the CDR3 reads TGTGCCATCAGGAGCCGGGGGGGAGCCGGCACAGATACGCAGTATTTT. The encoded protein is CAIRSRGGAGTDTQYF.

The chain couples TRBV2 to TRBJ2-2; TRBD2 matches 7 bases. The CDR3 loop spans 13 amino acids. The trim removed 7 bases at V and 4 bases at J, leaving 3 bases unmatched. Germline V CDR1 and CDR2: SNHLY, FYNNEI. DNA for the CDR3: TGTGCCAGCATTGGGGAGGGCACCGGGGAGCTGTTTTTT. It codes for CASIGEGTGELFF.

This chain links TRBV12-3 or TRBV12-4 with TRBJ1-5; D remains ambiguous. V lost 7 bases to trimming and J lost 2 bases, with 9 bases between them. CDR3 length equals 13 residues. CDR3 sequence: CASTPGGNQPQHF. CDR3 nucleotide sequence: TGTGCCAGCACCCCCGGGGGCAATCAGCCCCAGCATTTT.

This clone has just a few counts. The genes are TRBV28 and TRBJ1-5, with 8 positions matching TRBD1. Germline loops: CDR1 MDHEN, CDR2 SYDVKM. The CDR3 has 15 residues. After removal of 3 bases from V and 9 bases from J, the junction contained 10 bases not matched to a gene. CDR3 sequence (DNA): TGTGCCAGCAGTTTTAGGGACAGGAGGGCATTGCCCCAGCATTTT. Translated, it gives CASSFRDRRALPQHF.

The J gene is TRBJ2-1, the V gene TRBV19; 7 positions agree with TRBD2. This CDR3 is 15 amino acids long. V was clipped by 4 bases and J by 8 bases; unmatched bases: 11. CDR1 is LNHDA and CDR2 is SQIVND in the germline V gene (reference sequence). The chain's CDR3 is CASSNVAGAIDEQFF. DNA for the CDR3: TGTGCCAGTAGTAATGTGGCGGGAGCCATCGATGAGCAGTTCTTC.

The sample holds one count of this clone. The chain joins TRBV6-2 or TRBV6-3 to TRBJ1-6; D is possibly TRBD1 (5 bases). Trimming took 5 bases from V and 9 from J, leaving 17 bases between them. The CDR3 covers 15 residues. The germline CDR1 and CDR2 sequences are MNHEY and SVGEGT. This CDR3 reads CASSTNAGSGSPLHF. CDR3 DNA sequence: TGTGCCAGCAGTACAAATGCAGGGTCGGGTTCACCCCTCCACTTT.

This clone was detected only once. The V gene is TRBV27, the J gene TRBJ2-7; TRBD2 is a possible D gene (6 bases). Trimming stripped 2 bases from V and 0 bases from J, with 11 bases between. From germline, CDR1 is MNHEY and CDR2 SMNVEV (reference sequence). CDR3 length equals 15 residues. In DNA, the CDR3 is TGTGCCAGCAGTTTAGTAGCGGCTTACTCCTACGAGCAGTACTTC. Protein: CASSLVAAYSYEQYF.

The V call is TRBV2, the J call TRBJ2-7, with D tentatively TRBD2 (6 bases). The CDR3 runs 12 residues. CDR1 and CDR2 (germline): SNHLY, FYNNEI. Trimming took 7 bases from V and 0 from J, leaving 7 bases between them. The CDR3 DNA sequence: TGTGCCAGCATGGGAGGCTCCTACGAGCAGTACTTC. Its translation: CASMGGSYEQYF.

The chain couples TRBV6-5 to TRBJ2-5; 9 nucleotides agree with TRBD1. CDR1 and CDR2 from the germline V gene are MNHEY and SVGAGI. With 2 bases clipped from V and 6 bases from J, the junction kept 7 bases outside the gene matches. The CDR3 length is 15 residues. The CDR3 spells CASSYGGQGGQTQYF. CDR3 nucleotides: TGTGCCAGCAGTTACGGGGGACAGGGAGGACAGACCCAGTACTTC.

CDR3 in DNA: TGTGCCAGCAGCTTCCTTTATGGCTACACCTTC. Protein product: CASSFLYGYTF. The rearrangement joins TRBV7-2 to TRBJ1-2, with D hard to call. Germline CDR1 is SGHTA and CDR2 is FQGNSA. The ends were cut back, 3 bases at V and 5 bases at J, with 4 bases in the middle. The CDR3 runs 11 residues.

The chain joins TRBV24-1 to TRBJ2-6; TRBD1 matches 8 bases. Trimming removed 1 base from V and 2 bases from J; junction bases left unmatched: 6. Germline values: CDR1 KGHDR, CDR2 SFDVKD. The CDR3 is made up of 18 amino acids. DNA for the CDR3: TGTGCCACCAGTGATTTTGGCCAGGGGGCTACTGGGGCCAACGTCCTGACTTTC. It encodes CATSDFGQGATGANVLTF.

The chain recombines TRBV20-1 with TRBJ1-5, with D tentatively TRBD1 (5 bases). This CDR3 has 12 amino acids. The germline V gene encodes CDR1 DFQATT and CDR2 SNEGSKA (reference sequence). With 3 bases removed from V and 8 bases from J, the gap between germline ends came to 11 bases. CDR3 DNA: TGCAGTGCTAGTCAAGGGGATGAGCCCCAGCATTTT. Its protein is CSASQGDEPQHF.